The 19 T cell receptor beta chains reported below all come from one sample, sequenced in a study of radiotherapy plus CTLA-4 blockade in lung cancer. Libraries were prepared by immunoSEQ multiplex PCR; TCRdb keeps only in-frame clonotypes and omits some of them. In the table there are approximately 82,000 clones, approximately 83% of which are singletons. Material: peripheral blood, obtained from a patient treated with radiotherapy plus ipilimumab. Receptors originate from a human donor with non-small cell lung cancer that progressed on radiotherapy plus ipilimumab.

This sequence joins TRBV6-4 and TRBJ1-6; D is possibly TRBD1 (6 bases). This CDR3 is 14 amino acids long. Germline CDR1 reads MRHNA; CDR2 reads SNTAGT. V was shortened by 3 bases and J by 7 bases, with 10 bases between the two germline ends. CDR3 sequence reads: CASSEQGGNSPLHF. The CDR3 bases are TGTGCCAGCAGTGAACAGGGAGGCAATTCACCCCTCCACTTT.

The chain employs TRBV18 and TRBJ2-7; no clear D gene. Between the trimmed V and J ends, which lost 2 bases and 0 bases, there was a span of 8 bases. CDR1 and CDR2 from the germline V gene are KGHSH and LQKENI. This CDR3 is 14 amino acids long. The DNA for the CDR3 is TGTGCCAGCTCACCAATTCAGACCTCCTACGAGCAGTACTTC. Its translation is CASSPIQTSYEQYF.

The rearrangement links TRBV10-3 to TRBJ2-1; D tentatively reads TRBD1 or TRBD2 (5 bases each). Germline-derived CDR1 and CDR2 are ENHRY and SYGVKD. CDR3 size: 13 residues. The germline V and J ends were trimmed by 4 bases and 4 bases, with 8 bases remaining between them. CDR3 residues: CAISAGRYNEQFF. The CDR3 DNA sequence: TGTGCCATCAGTGCGGGACGGTACAATGAGCAGTTCTTC.

The rearrangement links TRBV5-8 to TRBJ2-3; D may be TRBD2 (6 bases). Trimming stripped 3 bases from V and 2 bases from J, with 16 bases between. Germline CDR1 reads SGHTS; CDR2 reads YDEGEE. The CDR3 runs 16 residues. The CDR3 DNA reads TGTGCCAGCAGCTCCGGACTGGGGAGGTCCACAGATACGCAGTATTTT. Translating it yields CASSSGLGRSTDTQYF.

The rearrangement links TRBV7-2 to TRBJ1-6, with 10 bases identical to TRBD1. The germline gives CDR1 SGHTA, CDR2 FQGNSA. Trimming at V came to 0 bases and at J to 9 bases, leaving 2 bases not matched to a gene. The CDR3 totals 15 residues. The DNA of the CDR3 is TGTGCCAGCAGCTTAGCGACAGGGGGCGGTTCACCCCTCCACTTT. It specifies CASSLATGGGSPLHF.

The chain has TRBV25-1 and TRBJ2-7, with D perhaps TRBD2 (5 bases). The CDR3 extends over 15 amino acids. Trimming removed 3 bases from V and 1 base from J, with 13 bases in between. Germline V lookup: CDR1 MGHDK, CDR2 SYGVNS. The CDR3 spells CASSDGGGVSYEQYF. The CDR3 bases are TGTGCCAGCAGTGACGGAGGTGGCGTGTCCTACGAGCAGTACTTC.

V gene TRBV2 combines with J gene TRBJ2-7; TRBD1 matches at 8 bases. CDR3 length: 14 amino acids. The germline V gene has CDR1 SNHLY and CDR2 FYNNEI. J gave up 4 bases and V 4 bases, and 6 bases lay outside the gene matches. CDR3 nucleotide sequence: TGTGCCAGCAGTGCGGACAGGGCGGCTTACGAGCAGTACTTC. This codes for CASSADRAAYEQYF.

The J gene is TRBJ2-1, the V gene TRBV7-8; D possibly corresponds to TRBD1 (6 bases). The germline gives CDR1 SGHVS, CDR2 FQNEAQ. The V end was cut by 5 bases, the J end by 6 bases, with 20 bases between. The CDR3 loop spans 16 amino acids. CDR3 nucleotides: TGTGCCAGCAGCACCCCCCTGGGGGCAGGTAGCAATGAGCAGTTCTTC. This codes for CASSTPLGAGSNEQFF. Looking up the rest from reference TRBV7-8 and TRBJ2-1 gives the full variable domain: GAGVSQSPRYKVAKRGQDVALRCDPISGHVSLFWYQQALGQGPEFLTYFQNEAQLDKSGLPSDRFFAERPEGSVSTLKIQRTQQEDSAVYLCASSTPLGAGSNEQFFGPGTRLTVL.

The chain couples TRBV11-2 to TRBJ1-4; D ambiguous. Germline assignment: CDR1 SGHAT and CDR2 FQNNGV. The CDR3 runs 14 residues. Deletions cut 2 bases from V and 0 bases from J, with 4 bases between. This CDR3 is CASSLQTTNEKLFF. CDR3 bases: TGTGCCAGCAGCTTACAAACAACTAATGAAAAACTGTTTTTT.

The J gene is TRBJ2-7, the V gene TRBV9; no firm D call. CDR3 length: 14 amino acids. Trimming removed 0 bases from V and 1 base from J, with 8 bases in between. Germline V gene sequence: CDR1 SGDLS, CDR2 YYNGEE. CDR3 protein: CASSVDGSSYEQYF. The DNA for the CDR3 is TGTGCCAGCAGCGTAGACGGGTCTTCCTACGAGCAGTACTTC.

J is TRBJ2-3 and V is TRBV30; no clear D. Germline CDR1 is GTSNPN and CDR2 is SVGIG (reference sequence). Between the trimmed V and J ends, which lost 1 base and 4 bases, there was a span of 0 bases. This CDR3 spans 10 amino acids. The CDR3 here is CAWSADTQYF. The CDR3 DNA is TGTGCCTGGAGTGCAGATACGCAGTATTTT.

The CDR3 is CAIRLAGGPGNEQYF. The CDR3 DNA follows: TGTGCCATCAGATTAGCGGGAGGGCCGGGCAACGAGCAGTACTTC. The chain recombines TRBV10-3 with TRBJ2-7; 11 positions agree with TRBD2. CDR1 and CDR2 from the germline V gene are ENHRY and SYGVKD. The CDR3 is made up of 15 amino acids. Trimming at V came to 6 bases and at J to 5 bases, leaving 9 bases not matched to a gene.

The genes are TRBV6-5 and TRBJ2-7; perhaps D is TRBD1 or TRBD2 (6 bases each). CDR3 size: 13 residues. Trimming took off 8 bases at V and 4 bases at J, with 15 bases between the two ends. CDR1 is MNHEY, CDR2 SVGAGI, per germline. The DNA of the CDR3 is TGTGCCAGCGGGGGGACACGAATTTACGAGCAGTACTTC. It codes for CASGGTRIYEQYF.

V and J are TRBV5-6 and TRBJ2-5; no clear D. The CDR3 has 14 amino acids. V was clipped by 3 bases and J by 2 bases, with 11 bases between them. CDR1 and CDR2 from the germline V gene are SGHDT and YYEEEE. CDR3 in amino acids: CASSSWVGQETQYF. The CDR3 nucleotides are TGTGCCAGCAGCTCCTGGGTTGGGCAAGAGACCCAGTACTTC.

The gene calls are TRBV5-4 and TRBJ2-2; 12 bases match TRBD2. The germline V gene encodes CDR1 SGHNT and CDR2 YYREEE (reference sequence). V lost 1 base to trimming and J lost 6 bases; unmatched junction nucleotides: 10. CDR3 length: 18 amino acids. CDR3 DNA: TGTGCCAGCAGCTTGACTAGCGGGGGGTTATCTAACGCCGGGGAGCTGTTTTTT. It is translated as CASSLTSGGLSNAGELFF.

This rearrangement joins TRBV5-4 to TRBJ2-3; 7 bases agree with TRBD1. Per germline, CDR1 SGHNT and CDR2 YYREEE (reference sequence). V lost 6 bases and J lost 1; bases outside the gene matches: 8. The CDR3 consists of 15 residues. The CDR3 loop reads CASNRQGTGTDTQYF. Here the CDR3 DNA reads TGTGCCAGCAACCGACAGGGTACAGGCACAGATACGCAGTATTTT.

The chain couples TRBV15 to TRBJ2-3, with D tentatively TRBD1 (6 bases). The CDR3 covers 14 residues. The V and J ends lost 0 bases and 7 bases respectively, with 11 bases between them. Germline V gene lookup returns CDR1 LNHNV and CDR2 YYDKDF (reference sequence). The CDR3 is CATSREGGGYTQYF. CDR3 coding DNA: TGTGCCACCAGCAGAGAAGGGGGTGGCTATACGCAGTATTTT.

This chain links TRBV7-9 with TRBJ1-1; D gene unclear. Trimming removed 1 base at V and 0 bases at J, with 6 bases between. Germline-derived CDR1 and CDR2 are SEHNR and FQNEAQ (reference sequence). The CDR3 consists of 14 residues. CDR3 in amino acids: CASSLVGVNTEAFF. The CDR3 region has the DNA TGTGCCAGCAGCTTAGTAGGAGTGAACACTGAAGCTTTCTTT. Drawing the rest from reference TRBV7-9 and TRBJ1-1, the complete variable domain is DTGVSQNPRHKITKRGQNVTFRCDPISEHNRLYWYRQTLGQGPEFLTYFQNEAQLEKSRLLSDRFSAERPKGSFSTLEIQRTEQGDSAMYLCASSLVGVNTEAFFGQGTRLTVV.

The chain couples TRBV28 to TRBJ1-2; 7 bases fit TRBD1. This CDR3 has 13 residues. After removal of 5 bases from V and 8 bases from J, the junction contained 8 bases not matched to a gene. In germline, CDR1 is MDHEN, CDR2 SYDVKM. The CDR3 spells CASSGGQTRGYTF. The DNA for the CDR3 is TGTGCCAGCAGTGGGGGACAGACTAGGGGCTACACCTTC.